This TCR beta chain is drawn from a study of blood T cells in healthy people across ages. This clonotype occurred a few times. Together with a sample-barcoded 5' primer, a J-beta primer mix was included in a second PCR lasting about 7 to 11 cycles. TCRdb redid the calling of the 5' RACE reads with MiXCR, one entry per CDR3 protein. The table includes over 1,500,000 distinct CDR3 sequences, approximately 50% detected once. The CDR3 spans 18 residues. The V and J ends lost 7 bases and 0 bases, in that order; junction bases with no gene match: 10. Per the germline V gene, CDR1 is SEHNR and CDR2 is FQNEAQ (reference sequence). Sample donors were healthy Caucasian individuals that came from Russia, aged 6 to 90.

Sequencing was done on a sample of blood. The origin of this receptor is a woman between 40 and 50 years old in good health. The chain links TRBV7-9 to TRBJ2-1; 12 bases are shared with TRBD1. The CDR3 protein is CASMAGQGARSSYNEQFF. The CDR3 DNA is TGTGCCAGCATGGCGGGACAGGGGGCGAGAAGCTCCTACAATGAGCAGTTCTTC.